The 23 T cell receptor beta chains below were found in one sample sequenced in a study of T cells in women clearing cervical HPV infection (dated by TCRdb to between 2018 and 2020). The receptor library was made with the immunoSEQ multiplex PCR assay. TCRdb re-hosts the immuneACCESS table, in-frame sequences only. Its copies lack some clones; in the studies checked, an unresolved V gene accounts for under half of them, and the cause for the rest is not known. This sample's table carries approximately 35,000 clones. The biggest ten clones account for about 7% of the sample. Sample: blood buffy coat. These receptors all stem from a woman aged 18-70 years with a cervical HPV16 infection that either progressed to CIN3+ or cleared (not recorded which).

Comments on this clone: Read sequence stops 3 residues before the CDR3 end, and the germline J gene provides the missing end. The chain couples TRBV6-2 or TRBV6-3 to TRBJ1-1; D is possibly TRBD1 (6 bases). The CDR3 contains 15 residues. Germline lookup yields CDR1 MNHEY and CDR2 SVGEGT. The CDR3 sequence is CASSSSSGGADEAFF. Partial CDR3 DNA: TGTGCCAGCAGTTCATCTAGCGGGGGGGCAGACGAG.

Points on this clone: The CDR3 extends 3 residues past the end of the read, so its final part is completed from the germline J gene. This chain links TRBV2 with TRBJ2-7; 8 bases agree with TRBD1. V trimming: 3 bases; J trimming: 6 bases; junction bases outside the gene matches: 7. This CDR3 spans 14 amino acids. The germline gives CDR1 SNHLY, CDR2 FYNNEI. The CDR3 loop is CASSDSRGRFEQYF. Partial CDR3 DNA: TGTGCCAGCAGTGATAGCAGGGGGCGTTTCGAG.

As regards this clone: The CDR3 is cut off 3 residues early in the read; its end comes from the germline J gene. J is TRBJ2-7 and V is TRBV19, with 7 bases identical to TRBD2. Germline trimming cut 6 bases from V and 6 bases from J; bases unmatched to any gene: 8. The CDR3 is 13 amino acids. Germline CDR1 is LNHDA and CDR2 is SQIVND (reference sequence). The CDR3 region is CASSLTGGGEQYF. The part of the CDR3 DNA that was read is TGTGCCAGTAGCTTAACGGGGGGAGGCGAG.

Regarding this clone: The read terminates 3 residues ahead of where the CDR3 ends, so the germline J gene completes it. The chain joins TRBV10-1 to TRBJ2-3; TRBD2 might be the D (5 bases). The CDR3 is 13 residues long. Trimming pared 3 bases from V and 3 bases from J, leaving 7 bases between. CDR1 is WNHNN and CDR2 is SYGVQD in the germline V gene (reference sequence). The sequenced part of the CDR3 DNA is TGCGCCAGCAGTGACCCGGGGACAGATACG. Residues: CASSDPGTDT. From start to end, the CDR3 is CASSDPGTDTQYF.

As for this clone: The read falls 3 residues short of the CDR3 end, and the missing part is taken from the germline J gene. The chain joins TRBV5-4 to TRBJ1-4; maybe TRBD1 (6 bases). CDR3 length equals 14 residues. V dropped 7 bases and J dropped 7 bases, with 17 bases sitting between them. The germline V gene has CDR1 SGHNT and CDR2 YYREEE (reference sequence). The part of the CDR3 DNA that was read is TGTGCCAGCGGGTTCGGGGGGGCTAGTGAAAAA. Its translation is CASGFGGASEK. The CDR3 as a whole reads CASGFGGASEKLFF.

To note about this clone: The read ends 3 residues before the CDR3 terminus; that terminus is restored from the germline J gene. Other nucleotide sequences from this sample produce the same CDR3. This chain uses TRBV11-1 with TRBJ2-5; 10 bases are a match to TRBD2. Germline V CDR1 and CDR2: SGHAT, FQDESV (reference sequence). CDR3 length equals 14 residues. This CDR3 reads CASGSGGSQETQYF. The CDR3 bases that were read are TGTGCTAGCGGTAGCGGGGGGTCACAAGAGACC.

As concerns this clone: The read comes to an end 3 residues before the CDR3 does, leaving the germline J gene to fill in the end. The chain is built from TRBV23-1 and TRBJ1-2; D possibly corresponds to TRBD1 (6 bases). TRBV23-1 is marked as an open reading frame, function uncertain. The CDR3 contains 14 residues. V lost 0 bases and J 6 bases, leaving 11 bases between the germline ends. CDR3 residues: CASSQSGAEDGYTF. The CDR3 bases that were read are TGCGCCAGCAGTCAATCGGGGGCAGAAGATGGC.

Comments on this clone: From the germline J gene comes the end of the CDR3, since the read stops 3 residues before it. The chain combines TRBV30 with TRBJ2-7; the D is unclear. The CDR3 contains 14 residues. The V and J ends lost 5 bases and 0 bases respectively, with 14 bases between them. The germline gives CDR1 GTSNPN, CDR2 SVGIG (reference sequence). CDR3 sequence reads: CAWVGRANSYEQYF. The covered CDR3 bases are TGTGCCTGGGTAGGAAGGGCTAACTCCTACGAG.

Concerning this clone itself: The read falls 3 residues short of the CDR3 end, and the missing part is taken from the germline J gene. This chain links TRBV5-1 with TRBJ2-5; 8 bases match TRBD2. The V gene's germline CDR1 is SGHRS and CDR2 YFSETQ. The CDR3 has 15 residues. The V and J ends lost 2 bases and 4 bases, in that order; junction bases with no gene match: 7. The CDR3 DNA, read in part, is TGCGCCAGCAGCTTTTTTAGCGGGGTGGGAGAGACC. Translating it yields CASSFFSGVGET. From start to end, the CDR3 is CASSFFSGVGETQYF.

The CDR3 sequence: CASSPDRGRWSYGYTF. CDR3 bases read: TGTGCCAGTAGTCCGGACAGGGGGCGTTGGAGCTATGGC. The chain uses TRBV19 and TRBJ1-2, with 11 bases aligning to TRBD1. With the read ending 3 residues before the CDR3 end, the germline J gene is used to fill in that end. The CDR3 spans 16 residues. The germline V gene has CDR1 LNHDA and CDR2 SQIVND (reference sequence). The trim removed 5 bases at V and 4 bases at J, leaving 9 bases unmatched.

On this clone: The sequenced fragment ends 3 residues before the CDR3 boundary, so the rest is inferred from the germline J gene. The chain couples TRBV7-8 to TRBJ2-7, with TRBD2 matching over 9 bases. CDR1 and CDR2 (germline): SGHVS, FQNEAQ. The CDR3 is 17 residues long. The V and J ends lost 4 bases and 5 bases, in that order; junction bases with no gene match: 15. The CDR3 loop is CASSSFAGGLQRNEQYF. CDR3 DNA, as far as it was read: TGTGCCAGCAGCTCCTTTGCGGGGGGGCTTCAGAGGAACGAG.

On this clone: A junction end diverges from the germline sequence, so it may reflect a read error. The DNA ends 3 residues before the CDR3 does, and the rest of the CDR3 is filled in from the germline J gene. The rearrangement uses TRBV5-5 and TRBJ1-5, with D tentatively TRBD1 (6 bases). CDR1 and CDR2 from the germline V gene are SGHKS and YYEKEE (reference sequence). The CDR3 length is 15 residues. The CDR3 region is CASTLGGADNQPQHF. Incomplete CDR3 DNA: TGTGCCAGCACCTTGGGGGGCGCGGACAATCAGCCC.

Worth noting for this clone: The read comes to an end 3 residues before the CDR3 does, leaving the germline J gene to fill in the end. The chain has TRBV30 and TRBJ2-1; 9 nucleotides align to TRBD2. The CDR3 runs 13 residues. J lost 8 bases, V lost 7 bases, and 9 bases had no gene match. Germline V gene sequence: CDR1 GTSNPN, CDR2 SVGIG (reference sequence). Partial CDR3 DNA: TGTGCCTCACCGGGACTAGCTAGGGATGAG. Protein: CASPGLARDE. The whole CDR3 reads CASPGLARDEQFF.

Comment on this clone: Read sequence stops 3 residues before the CDR3 end, and the germline J gene provides the missing end. V is TRBV6-2 or TRBV6-3 and J is TRBJ1-2; TRBD1 might be the D (6 bases). Germline CDR1 and CDR2: MNHEY and SVGEGT. The CDR3 is 16 residues long. The CDR3 protein is CASSYPSAGAGDDYTF. CDR3 DNA, as far as it was read: TGTGCCAGCAGTTACCCATCAGCGGGGGCGGGGGACGAC.

In the case of this clone: The CDR3 end falls 3 residues outside the read, so it is completed with the germline J gene. The V gene is TRBV7-3, the J gene TRBJ2-2; 13 positions match TRBD2. The CDR3 is 16 amino acids. The J segment lost 5 bases and the V segment lost 5 bases, leaving 5 bases of the junction unmatched. Germline CDR1 reads SGHTA; CDR2 reads FQGTGA. CDR3: CASSRTTSGGTGELFF. CDR3 bases read: TGTGCCAGCAGCCGGACGACTAGCGGGGGGACCGGGGAG.

This clone is labeled medium-sized (0.01 to 0.1%) based on frequency. The CDR3 end falls 3 residues outside the read, so it is completed with the germline J gene. V usage is TRBV5-1 and J usage is TRBJ2-7; no clear D gene. The V gene lost 1 base and the J gene lost 1 base, with 15 bases spanning the gap. This CDR3 is built from 16 residues. The V gene's germline CDR1 is SGHRS and CDR2 YFSETQ. This chain's CDR3 is CASSLSREKRSYEQYF. CDR3 DNA, as far as it was read: TGCGCCAGCAGCTTGAGCCGAGAAAAACGGTCCTACGAG. Using reference TRBV5-1 and TRBJ2-7 for the parts outside the CDR3, the full variable domain is KAGVTQTPRYLIKTRGQQVTLSCSPISGHRSVSWYQQTPGQGLQFLFEYFSETQRNKGNFPGRFSGRQFSNSRSEMNVSTLELGDSALYLCASSLSREKRSYEQYFGPGTRLTVT.

A word on this clone: With the read ending 3 residues before the CDR3 end, the germline J gene is used to fill in that end. The chain is built from TRBV18 and TRBJ1-2, with 10 bases that match TRBD1. Germline CDR1 KGHSH, CDR2 LQKENI. The CDR3 is 15 amino acids. CDR3: CASSPPGTGVSDYTF. Incomplete CDR3 DNA: TGTGCCAGCTCACCACCGGGGACAGGGGTGAGCGAC.

Concerning this clone: Read data end 3 residues before the CDR3 end; the end is taken from the germline J gene. The rearrangement links TRBV12-5 to TRBJ1-5, with a weak D call TRBD1 (5 bases). V lost 7 bases to trimming and J lost 3 bases, with 10 bases between them. The CDR3 has 13 amino acids. Germline-derived CDR1 and CDR2 are LGHNT and FRNRAP. Here the CDR3 reads CASVEQDNQPQHF. CDR3 bases read: TGTGCTAGTGTAGAACAGGACAATCAGCCC.

Note on this clone: The read terminates 3 residues ahead of where the CDR3 ends, so the germline J gene completes it. The V and J genes are TRBV10-1 and TRBJ1-2; 8 nucleotides line up with TRBD1. CDR1 is WNHNN and CDR2 is SYGVQD in the germline V gene (reference sequence). This CDR3 contains 14 residues. The V and J ends lost 5 bases and 4 bases, in that order; junction bases with no gene match: 6. The CDR3 DNA, read in part, is TGCGCCAGCAGTAAAGGACAGGGACGCTATGGC. This codes for CASSKGQGRYG. The CDR3 in its entirety is CASSKGQGRYGYTF.

A note on this clone: The CDR3 end lies 3 residues beyond the end of the read and is filled in from the germline J gene. This chain uses TRBV20-1 with TRBJ1-2, with D maybe TRBD1 (6 bases). Trimming shortened V by 5 bases and J by 2 bases, and 9 bases separated the two germline ends. Germline CDR1 is DFQATT and CDR2 is SNEGSKA (reference sequence). CDR3 length: 12 amino acids. The CDR3 region is CSARTDNYGYTF. CDR3 bases read: TGCAGTGCTCGGACAGACAACTATGGC.

In regard to this clone: The CDR3 end falls 3 residues outside the read, so it is completed with the germline J gene. The chain recombines TRBV6-1 with TRBJ2-3; D is possibly TRBD1 (7 bases). CDR1 is MNHNS, CDR2 SASEGT, per germline. This CDR3 is built from 16 residues. The CDR3 DNA, read in part, is TGTGCCAGCAGTGAAGGGCGGGACAGTATTTATCAGCCG. This translates into CASSEGRDSIYQP. The complete CDR3 reads CASSEGRDSIYQPQYF.

Details on this clone: Coverage ceases 3 residues before the CDR3 finishes, and the germline J gene fills in the end. The chain carries TRBV7-9 and TRBJ1-2; D is ambiguous. This CDR3 spans 15 amino acids. Germline-derived CDR1 and CDR2 are SEHNR and FQNEAQ (reference sequence). CDR3 bases read: TGTGCCAGCAGCATGGACGGACTAACCACAGATACC. Encoded protein: CASSMDGLTTDT. The entire CDR3 protein is CASSMDGLTTDTYTF.

CDR3 amino acids: CASTSTDTQYF. The CDR3 DNA, read in part, is TGTGCCAGTACTAGCACAGATACG. The rearrangement links TRBV7-2 to TRBJ2-3, with D uncertain. The DNA ends 3 residues before the CDR3 does, and the rest of the CDR3 is filled in from the germline J gene. Germline V CDR1 and CDR2: SGHTA, FQGNSA. V was trimmed by 9 bases and J by 0 bases, leaving 4 bases between them. The CDR3 sequence is 11 residues long.